Listed below are T cell receptor beta chains from one sample, sequenced in a study of blood T cells in healthy people across ages. TCRdb fed the 5' RACE reads into MiXCR, producing one record per CDR3 protein. The sample yields roughly 1,800,000 distinct CDR3 sequences, just under 50% seen once. Material: blood. The receptors stem from a woman aged 40 to 49 in good health. The CDR3 runs from the conserved cysteine through the conserved F or W. D genes are given only for firm matches. Clone size appears in some rows only: once, few, many, or a class for an expanded clone.

clone size,D gene,V gene,J gene,CDR3 protein,CDR3 DNA
NA,NA,TRBV28,TRBJ1-2,CASSLAGMGGYTF,TGTGCCAGCAGTTTGGCAGGGATGGGTGGCTACACCTTC
NA,NA,TRBV6-2/TRBV6-3,TRBJ2-7,CASQGPPPIYEQYF,TGTGCCAGCCAAGGACCCCCTCCGATATACGAGCAGTACTTC
few,NA,TRBV9,TRBJ2-6,CASSGQRSGANVLTF,TGTGCCAGCAGCGGACAACGCTCTGGGGCCAACGTCCTGACTTTC
NA,NA,TRBV7-2,TRBJ2-7,CVSSLAGGSYEQYF,TGTGTCAGCAGCTTAGCCGGCGGTTCCTACGAGCAGTACTTC
NA,NA,TRBV20-1,TRBJ2-3,CSARVATFVAASTLDTQYF,TGCAGTGCTAGAGTCGCTACCTTTGTAGCGGCTAGCACATTAGATACGCAGTATTTT
few,TRBD2,TRBV24-1,TRBJ2-5,CATSSGLAKETQYF,TGTGCCACCAGTTCTGGACTAGCCAAAGAGACCCAGTACTTC
NA,TRBD1,TRBV7-6,TRBJ1-2,CASSIRDRGVVNYGYTF,TGTGCCAGCAGCATACGGGACAGGGGAGTAGTTAACTATGGCTACACCTTC
NA,TRBD2,TRBV12-3/TRBV12-4,TRBJ2-3,CASKASGGLSTDTQYF,TGTGCCAGCAAGGCTAGCGGGGGGCTTAGCACAGATACGCAGTATTTT
NA,NA,TRBV10-3,TRBJ1-2,CAIRPQINYGYTF,TGTGCCATCAGGCCTCAGATTAACTATGGCTACACCTTC
NA,NA,TRBV5-1,TRBJ2-6,CASSSGGQAPGANVLTF,TGCGCCAGCAGCTCGGGGGGACAGGCTCCTGGGGCCAACGTCCTGACTTTC
NA,NA,TRBV5-5,TRBJ2-7,CASSSTSPSYNEQYF,TGTGCCAGCAGCTCTACGTCTCCCTCCTACAATGAGCAGTACTTC
NA,TRBD2,TRBV9,TRBJ2-1,CASSVNRGGSYNEQFF,TGTGCCAGCAGCGTCAATCGGGGGGGATCCTACAATGAGCAGTTCTTC
many,TRBD1,TRBV7-3,TRBJ2-3,CASSLTGSTDTQYF,TGTGCCAGCAGCTTGACAGGGTCCACAGATACGCAGTATTTT
few,TRBD2,TRBV7-9,TRBJ2-1,CASSLLAGRNEQFF,TGTGCCAGCAGCTTACTAGCGGGGAGGAATGAGCAGTTCTTC
NA,NA,TRBV6-5,TRBJ2-5,CASSYSYQETQYF,TGTGCCAGCAGTTACTCCTATCAAGAGACCCAGTACTTC
NA,TRBD1,TRBV20-1,TRBJ2-1,CSASGTEDNEQFF,TGCAGTGCTAGTGGGACAGAGGACAATGAGCAGTTCTTC
NA,TRBD1,TRBV10-3,TRBJ1-6,CAISESDQGGLYNSPLHF,TGTGCCATCAGTGAGTCGGACCAGGGGGGACTCTATAATTCGCCCCTCCACTTT
NA,NA,TRBV12-3/TRBV12-4,TRBJ2-7,CASSFRGNTYEQYF,TGTGCCAGCAGTTTCAGGGGTAATACCTACGAGCAGTACTTC
few,NA,TRBV25-1,TRBJ2-1,CASSYQGPYNEQFF,TGTGCCAGCAGTTATCAGGGCCCATACAATGAGCAGTTCTTC
NA,NA,TRBV18,TRBJ1-6,CASSRQNYNSPLHF,TGTGCCAGCTCGCGACAGAACTATAATTCACCCCTCCACTTT
few,NA,TRBV28,TRBJ1-2,CASSSQGRIIGYGYTF,TGTGCCAGCAGTTCCCAGGGGAGGATAATCGGCTATGGCTACACCTTC
NA,NA,TRBV9,TRBJ1-1,CASSVDGRANTEAFF,TGTGCCAGCAGCGTAGATGGCAGAGCGAACACTGAAGCTTTCTTT
NA,NA,TRBV7-6,TRBJ2-1,CASSRTRGAGNEQFF,TGTGCCAGCAGCCGCACGAGGGGGGCCGGCAATGAGCAGTTCTTC
few,NA,TRBV20-1,TRBJ2-1,CSARGRTGSYNEQFF,TGCAGTGCTAGAGGGAGGACGGGCTCCTACAATGAGCAGTTCTTC
NA,TRBD1,TRBV7-2,TRBJ1-2,CASSSAGTAIYTF,TGTGCCAGCAGCTCTGCCGGGACAGCTATATACACCTTC
few,NA,TRBV6-5,TRBJ2-3,CASRHAGGASDTQYF,TGTGCCAGCAGGCATGCCGGGGGCGCGTCAGATACGCAGTATTTT
few,TRBD1,TRBV7-2,TRBJ2-3,CASRPGTGVADTQYF,TGTGCCAGCAGGCCCGGGACAGGGGTAGCAGATACGCAGTATTTT
NA,TRBD1,TRBV29-1,TRBJ1-2,CSVSGQGKNYGYTF,TGCAGCGTTAGTGGACAGGGAAAAAACTATGGCTACACCTTC
NA,NA,TRBV6-2/TRBV6-3,TRBJ2-6,CATEDGARSGANVLTF,TGTGCCACCGAGGACGGGGCTCGCTCTGGGGCCAACGTCCTGACTTTC
few,NA,TRBV6-5,TRBJ2-1,CASSYLDPAYNEQFF,TGTGCCAGCAGTTACTTAGACCCCGCCTACAATGAGCAGTTCTTC
NA,TRBD1,TRBV7-6,TRBJ2-1,CASSLDGTGDNEQFF,TGTGCCAGCAGCTTAGATGGGACAGGCGACAATGAGCAGTTCTTC